The 15 T cell receptor beta chains presented below share a single source sample, sequenced in a study of T cells in Graves' hyperthyroidism and ophthalmopathy. Amplified TCR beta CDR3 regions came from RNA transcripts. TCR CDR3 underwent first-round RT-PCR with the HTBI primer set. TCRdb recomputed calls from the multiplex PCR reads with MiXCR, one row per CDR3 protein. Of 340,000 or so distinct CDR3 sequences in the sample, under 25% were seen once. The sample taken for sequencing was blood. All receptors come from a woman aged 45 to 65 with Graves' hyperthyroidism.

The chain uses TRBV28 and TRBJ1-6, with 7 bases that match TRBD1. The CDR3 contains 14 residues. The trim removed 6 bases at V and 7 bases at J, leaving 6 bases unmatched. Germline CDR1 and CDR2: MDHEN and SYDVKM. The CDR3, as DNA: TGTGCCAGCAGGCAGGACAGGATCAATTCACCCCTCCACTTT. It translates to CASRQDRINSPLHF.

This clonotype turned up a few times. The chain links TRBV3-1 to TRBJ2-4, with D maybe TRBD2 (5 bases). Trimming left V 1 base short and J 0 bases short, with 13 bases between. The CDR3 has 17 residues. Germline-derived CDR1 and CDR2 are LGHDT and YNNKEL (reference sequence). DNA of the CDR3: TGTGCCAGCAGCCAAGTGTCCAGCGGAATAGCCAAAAACATTCAGTACTTC. Translation gives CASSQVSSGIAKNIQYF.

This clonotype appeared many times. J is TRBJ2-7 and V is TRBV10-2, with D possibly being TRBD1 (6 bases). Trimming left V 6 bases short and J 5 bases short, with 14 bases between. The CDR3 covers 13 residues. Looked up from germline, CDR1 is WSHSY and CDR2 is SAAADI. The CDR3 loop is CASRNRVSDEQYF. DNA for the CDR3: TGCGCCAGCAGAAACAGGGTTAGCGACGAGCAGTACTTC.

With regard to this clonotype: A much larger clonotype is one base distant, so this may be a read error. This rearrangement joins TRBV20-1 to TRBJ2-1; D may be TRBD1 or TRBD2 (5 bases each). Germline CDR1 is DFQATT and CDR2 is SNEGSKA (reference sequence). The V end was cut by 3 bases, the J end by 0 bases, with 18 bases between. The CDR3 spans 17 residues. The CDR3 region has the DNA TGCAGTGCTAGTAGGGACCGTCATCCGAGCTCCTACAATGAGCAGTTCTTC. It encodes CSASRDRHPSSYNEQFF.

In this sample, this clonotype turned up many times. The rearrangement uses TRBV2 and TRBJ1-3; TRBD1 matches at 8 bases. Germline V gene lookup returns CDR1 SNHLY and CDR2 FYNNEI. The CDR3 extends over 16 amino acids. With 4 bases clipped from V and 1 base from J, the junction kept 6 bases outside the gene matches. In DNA form, the CDR3 reads TGTGCCAGCAGTGCGACAGGGGCCCGTTCTGGAAACACCATATATTTT. It encodes CASSATGARSGNTIYF.

This clonotype has ten or more counts. The chain joins TRBV5-1 to TRBJ2-3, with D possibly matching TRBD2 (5 bases). Looked up from germline, CDR1 is SGHRS and CDR2 is YFSETQ. The CDR3 has 15 amino acids. V was cut by 3 bases and J by 1 base, with 12 bases left in between. The CDR3 here is CASSSTPRGTDTQYF. CDR3 bases: TGCGCCAGCAGCTCCACCCCGCGGGGCACAGATACGCAGTATTTT. The full variable domain, completed using reference TRBV5-1 and TRBJ2-3, is KAGVTQTPRYLIKTRGQQVTLSCSPISGHRSVSWYQQTPGQGLQFLFEYFSETQRNKGNFPGRFSGRQFSNSRSEMNVSTLELGDSALYLCASSSTPRGTDTQYFGPGTRLTVL.

This clonotype was seen many times. This chain connects TRBV6-2 or TRBV6-3 to TRBJ2-7, with TRBD2 identical over 11 bases. The CDR3 extends over 17 amino acids. Looked up from germline, CDR1 is MNHEY and CDR2 is SVGEGT. The V segment lost 4 bases and the J segment 3 bases; nucleotides outside the gene matches: 11. CDR3 bases: TGTGCCAGCAGTTTCGTCATTACTAGCGGGAGAGGCTACGAGCAGTACTTC. This codes for CASSFVITSGRGYEQYF.

This clonotype was seen a single time. This chain connects TRBV27 to TRBJ2-3, with 7 bases lining up with TRBD1. Germline V gene data show CDR1 as MNHEY and CDR2 as SMNVEV (reference sequence). This CDR3 contains 16 residues. V shed 6 bases and J 0 bases; nucleotides not matched to a gene: 9. This CDR3 is CASRPTGDTSTDTQYF. CDR3 nucleotide sequence: TGTGCCAGCAGACCAACAGGGGATACTAGCACAGATACGCAGTATTTT.

This clonotype occurred many times. The V call is TRBV6-1, the J call TRBJ1-2, with 7 bases matching TRBD1. The CDR3 totals 15 residues. The germline V gene has CDR1 MNHNS and CDR2 SASEGT. V lost 4 bases, J lost 4 bases, and 9 bases stayed unmatched. The CDR3, as DNA: TGTGCCAGCAGTGTAACCGGGACAGATCGCTATGGCTACACCTTC. This encodes CASSVTGTDRYGYTF.

In its sample, this clonotype was seen many times. The V and J genes are TRBV5-1 and TRBJ2-1, with D tentatively TRBD2 (5 bases). Per germline, CDR1 SGHRS and CDR2 YFSETQ. V was cut by 4 bases and J by 0 bases, with 23 bases left in between. The CDR3 consists of 19 residues. The DNA of the CDR3 is TGCGCCAGCAGCCCAAGTCGAGGTGTTAGGAGGAGCTCCTACAATGAGCAGTTCTTC. It yields the protein CASSPSRGVRRSSYNEQFF.

In its sample, this clonotype was seen many times. The chain combines TRBV6-1 with TRBJ1-3; no firm D call. The CDR3 has 15 residues. Looked up from germline, CDR1 is MNHNS and CDR2 is SASEGT. Between the trimmed V and J ends, which lost 2 bases and 0 bases, there was a span of 8 bases. The CDR3 loop reads CASSEWSNSGNTIYF. The DNA for the CDR3 is TGTGCCAGCAGTGAATGGTCAAACTCTGGAAACACCATATATTTT.

This clonotype was counted a few times. The chain has TRBV28 and TRBJ2-3, with D perhaps given as TRBD1 or TRBD2 (5 bases each). V was clipped by 5 bases and J by 9 bases, with 15 bases between them. Germline assignment: CDR1 MDHEN and CDR2 SYDVKM. The CDR3 spans 13 residues. The CDR3 bases are TGTGCCAGCAGTCAACCGGGACGGGAAACGCAGTATTTT. This codes for CASSQPGRETQYF.

The rearrangement links TRBV5-1 to TRBJ1-1; no definite D call. Germline assignment: CDR1 SGHRS and CDR2 YFSETQ. V lost 0 bases and J 1 base, leaving 7 bases between the germline ends. The CDR3 is made up of 14 amino acids. The CDR3 DNA is TGCGCCAGCAGCTTGGGGTTAGCGAACACTGAAGCTTTCTTT. Its protein is CASSLGLANTEAFF.

This rearrangement joins TRBV5-1 to TRBJ1-1; perhaps TRBD1 as D (5 bases). The CDR3 consists of 13 residues. Between the trimmed V and J ends, which lost 1 base and 5 bases, there was a span of 9 bases. Germline values: CDR1 SGHRS, CDR2 YFSETQ. CDR3 residues: CASSLYQGTEAFF. In DNA, the CDR3 is TGCGCCAGCAGCTTGTACCAGGGAACTGAAGCTTTCTTT. The variable domain in full, with the rest retrieved from reference TRBV5-1 and TRBJ1-1, is KAGVTQTPRYLIKTRGQQVTLSCSPISGHRSVSWYQQTPGQGLQFLFEYFSETQRNKGNFPGRFSGRQFSNSRSEMNVSTLELGDSALYLCASSLYQGTEAFFGQGTRLTVV.

This clonotype was found a few times. The V call is TRBV6-1, the J call TRBJ1-2; TRBD1 matches at 8 bases. The CDR3 covers 13 residues. The V gene's germline CDR1 is MNHNS and CDR2 SASEGT. J was trimmed by 8 bases and V by 7 bases; bases with no gene match: 9. The CDR3 DNA reads TGTGCCAGCAAAATGGACAGGGTTGACGGCTACACCTTC. Amino acids: CASKMDRVDGYTF.